This TCR beta chain emerged from a study of response to subunit inactivated influenza vaccine. This clonotype came up a few times. Via MiXCR, TCRdb re-called the RT-PCR reads, giving one row per CDR3 protein. Of hundreds of thousands of distinct CDR3 sequences detected, less than 8% appear once; the ten largest clones hold 10% to 15%. Sequenced material: PBMCs from blood, taken less than 25 months after vaccination. This TCR was recovered from a man between 50 and 75 years old who received an inactivated influenza vaccine.

This CDR3 reads CASTPGYNNSPLHF. For the CDR3, the DNA is TGTGCCAGCACGCCCGGATATAATAATTCACCCCTCCACTTT. The chain recombines TRBV18 with TRBJ1-6; D is ambiguous. From germline, CDR1 is KGHSH and CDR2 LQKENI. The V and J ends lost 8 bases and 5 bases respectively, with 13 bases between them. The CDR3 runs 14 residues.